What follows are 25 T cell receptor beta chains derived from one specimen sequenced in a study of T cells of healthy individuals. TCRdb independently ran MiXCR on the 5' RACE reads; one entry per CDR3 protein. The top ten clones hold 9.2% of a sample with about 41,000 distinct CDR3 sequences, approximately 4.9% of them seen once. These TCRs come from a human donor in good health.

This chain joins TRBV29-1 and TRBJ2-2, with D perhaps TRBD1 (6 bases). This CDR3 has 13 amino acids. CDR1 and CDR2 from the germline V gene are SQVTM and ANQGSEA. The V end was cut by 6 bases, the J end by 3 bases, with 11 bases between. The CDR3 protein is CSVPGEDTGELFF. The CDR3 DNA is TGCAGCGTCCCAGGGGAAGACACCGGGGAGCTGTTTTTT.

This clonotype was seen ten or more times. The chain links TRBV12-3 or TRBV12-4 to TRBJ1-2, with D perhaps matching TRBD1 (5 bases). The CDR3 totals 13 residues. V lost 6 bases and J lost 3, with 11 bases in between. The CDR3 loop reads CASRAGGYYGYTF. CDR3 coding DNA: TGTGCCAGCAGAGCGGGGGGGTACTATGGCTACACCTTC.

This clonotype was counted many times. This rearrangement joins TRBV12-3 or TRBV12-4 to TRBJ1-6, with 8 bases that match TRBD1. V trimming: 2 bases; J trimming: 10 bases; junction bases outside the gene matches: 4. The CDR3 is 14 residues long. The CDR3 is CASSLSGGGSPLHF. For the CDR3, the DNA is TGTGCCAGCAGTTTATCAGGGGGCGGGTCACCCCTCCACTTT.

V usage is TRBV7-2 and J usage is TRBJ2-3; 13 bases are a match to TRBD2. Germline trimming cut 1 base from V and 0 bases from J; bases unmatched to any gene: 7. The CDR3 is made up of 19 amino acids. Germline V CDR1 and CDR2: SGHTA, FQGNSA. CDR3 bases: TGTGCCAGCAGCTTAGAAGGGACTAGCGGGACAACCAGCACAGATACGCAGTATTTT. Encoded protein: CASSLEGTSGTTSTDTQYF. Filled out from reference TRBV7-2 and TRBJ2-3, the complete variable domain reads GAGVSQSPSNKVTEKGKDVELRCDPISGHTALYWYRQSLGQGLEFLIYFQGNSAPDKSGLPSDRFSAERTGGSVSTLTIQRTQQEDSAVYLCASSLEGTSGTTSTDTQYFGPGTRLTVL.

This sequence joins TRBV4-2 and TRBJ2-3; TRBD2 is a possible D gene (6 bases). The V gene's germline CDR1 is LGHNA and CDR2 YNFKEQ. V lost 3 bases, J lost 0 bases, and 13 bases lay in between. CDR3 size: 16 residues. Here the CDR3 DNA reads TGTGCCAGCAGCCAGCGCTCCGGGACTAGCACAGATACGCAGTATTTT. Its translation: CASSQRSGTSTDTQYF.

This clonotype was detected a few times. As DNA, the CDR3 is TGTGCCAGCAGTTTGGGATACCGCAACACCATATATTTT. It translates to CASSLGYRNTIYF. J is TRBJ1-3 and V is TRBV2; D gene unclear. V shed 5 bases and J shed 7 bases, with 12 bases lying between them. The CDR3 has 13 residues. CDR1 and CDR2 (germline): SNHLY, FYNNEI. The entire variable domain, with the rest obtained from reference TRBV2 and TRBJ1-3, is as follows: EPEVTQTPSHQVTQMGQEVILRCVPISNHLYFYWYRQILGQKVEFLVSFYNNEISEKSEIFDDQFSVERPDGSNFTLKIRSTKLEDSAMYFCASSLGYRNTIYFGEGSWLTVV.

In this sample, this clonotype turned up many times. The V and J genes are TRBV4-2 and TRBJ2-3, with TRBD2 matching over 7 bases. This CDR3 is 15 amino acids long. CDR1 is LGHNA, CDR2 YNFKEQ, per germline. The ends lost 1 base at V and 4 bases at J; junction bases unmatched: 5. CDR3 sequence reads: CASSQAFAGADTQYF. The CDR3 DNA reads TGTGCCAGCAGCCAAGCCTTCGCGGGGGCAGATACGCAGTATTTT.

This clonotype was recorded at least ten times. The V gene is TRBV2, the J gene TRBJ2-3; the match to TRBD2 covers 9 bases. Germline V CDR1 and CDR2: SNHLY, FYNNEI. The CDR3 length is 15 residues. The ends lost 4 bases at V and 1 base at J; junction bases unmatched: 3. The CDR3 sequence: CASSAGLARTDTQYF. The CDR3 DNA reads as TGTGCCAGCAGTGCTGGACTAGCGCGCACAGATACGCAGTATTTT.

This clonotype was counted at least ten times. The chain employs TRBV20-1 and TRBJ2-3, with 11 bases lining up with TRBD1. This CDR3 region has 18 residues. Germline V gives CDR1 DFQATT, CDR2 SNEGSKA (reference sequence). The V and J ends lost 1 base and 0 bases, in that order; junction bases with no gene match: 9. CDR3 bases: TGCAGTGCTAGAGGTGGACAGGGGGCTCTAACTAGCACAGATACGCAGTATTTT. Translation: CSARGGQGALTSTDTQYF.

The rearrangement uses TRBV7-6 and TRBJ1-2, with 7 bases aligning to TRBD1. This CDR3 has 14 amino acids. Unmatched junction bases numbered 8, after V lost 4 bases and J lost 6 bases. Germline V CDR1 and CDR2: SGHVS, FNYEAQ. As DNA, the CDR3 is TGTGCCAGCAGCTCCCTGACAGGGATTGATGGCTACACCTTC. It yields the protein CASSSLTGIDGYTF.

This clonotype was counted many times. V is TRBV20-1 and J is TRBJ2-3; 8 nucleotides match TRBD1. J gave up 0 bases and V 0 bases, and 5 bases lay outside the gene matches. The CDR3 sequence is 16 residues long. In germline, CDR1 is DFQATT, CDR2 SNEGSKA (reference sequence). This chain's CDR3 is CSARESGGRSTDTQYF. The DNA for the CDR3 is TGCAGTGCTAGAGAGTCAGGGGGCAGGAGCACAGATACGCAGTATTTT.

This clonotype was seen more than once but under ten times. The chain combines TRBV15 with TRBJ2-2, with 8 bases lining up with TRBD1. Germline values: CDR1 LNHNV, CDR2 YYDKDF (reference sequence). The CDR3 is made up of 15 amino acids. V lost 4 bases and J lost 4; bases outside the gene matches: 5. CDR3 coding DNA: TGTGCCACCAGCACAGGGACAGGAGTCACCGGGGAGCTGTTTTTT. Protein: CATSTGTGVTGELFF.

Many counts were recorded for this clonotype. In DNA, the CDR3 is TGTGCCAGCAGCCTTAGGGGGTCCGCCCGATTGGAGCAGTACTTC. Its translation: CASSLRGSARLEQYF. The V and J genes are TRBV4-2 and TRBJ2-7; D might be TRBD1 (6 bases). The CDR3 spans 15 residues. V was trimmed by 4 bases and J by 7 bases, leaving 20 bases between them. Germline V gene lookup returns CDR1 LGHNA and CDR2 YNFKEQ.

This clonotype occurred many times. This sequence joins TRBV29-1 and TRBJ2-7, with TRBD2 identical over 8 bases. The CDR3 sequence is 14 residues long. The germline V gene encodes CDR1 SQVTM and CDR2 ANQGSEA. J lost 0 bases, V lost 4 bases, and 5 bases had no gene match. CDR3 in amino acids: CSVGSGGSSYEQYF. The CDR3 DNA reads TGCAGCGTTGGCAGCGGGGGCTCCTCCTACGAGCAGTACTTC.

This clonotype was observed at least ten times. V is TRBV9 and J is TRBJ2-3; D gene uncertain. The V gene's germline CDR1 is SGDLS and CDR2 YYNGEE. Trimming removed 0 bases from V and 6 bases from J, with 11 bases in between. The CDR3 is made up of 14 amino acids. CDR3 in amino acids: CASSVEPLWDTQYF. DNA for the CDR3: TGTGCCAGCAGCGTAGAGCCCCTCTGGGATACGCAGTATTTT.

This clonotype was detected many times. J is TRBJ1-1 and V is TRBV20-1, with D unresolved. The CDR3 is made up of 12 amino acids. Germline assignment: CDR1 DFQATT and CDR2 SNEGSKA (reference sequence). The germline V and J ends were trimmed by 6 bases and 2 bases, with 10 bases remaining between them. The CDR3 spells CSAEAPNTEAFF. The CDR3, as DNA: TGCAGTGCCGAGGCCCCTAACACTGAAGCTTTCTTT.

V is TRBV23-1 and J is TRBJ2-7, with TRBD1 identical over 11 bases. TRBV23-1 is filed as an ORF, its function uncertain. The CDR3 has 15 amino acids. V shed 2 bases and J 3 bases; nucleotides not matched to a gene: 3. The CDR3 DNA reads TGCGCCAGCAGTCAAAGGGACAGGGGGGACTACGAGCAGTACTTC. Its translation is CASSQRDRGDYEQYF.

This clonotype counts as medium-sized. This sequence joins TRBV28 and TRBJ2-7, with 7 bases identical to TRBD1. With 6 bases clipped from V and 5 bases from J, the junction kept 10 bases outside the gene matches. The CDR3 is made up of 14 amino acids. Per germline, CDR1 MDHEN and CDR2 SYDVKM. The CDR3 sequence is CASSLEDREHEQYF. The CDR3, as DNA: TGTGCCAGCAGCTTGGAAGACAGGGAGCACGAGCAGTACTTC.

In its sample, this clonotype was seen many times. The CDR3 sequence: CSARGGYRTHEQYF. Written as DNA, the CDR3 is TGCAGTGCTAGAGGGGGCTACAGAACCCACGAGCAGTACTTC. The chain carries TRBV20-1 and TRBJ2-7; possible D gene TRBD1, 5 bases. The CDR3 totals 14 residues. V dropped 1 base and J dropped 5 bases, with 15 bases sitting between them. Per the germline V gene, CDR1 is DFQATT and CDR2 is SNEGSKA (reference sequence).

This clonotype came up many times. The gene calls are TRBV7-2 and TRBJ1-2; TRBD1 agrees at 7 bases. Unmatched junction bases numbered 2, after V lost 0 bases and J lost 10 bases. This CDR3 has 12 residues. Germline loops: CDR1 SGHTA, CDR2 FQGNSA. This CDR3 is CASSLAQGDYTF. CDR3 nucleotides: TGTGCCAGCAGCTTAGCGCAGGGGGACTACACCTTC.

This clonotype was seen repeatedly, ten times or more. This sequence joins TRBV20-1 and TRBJ2-3; TRBD2 is a possible D gene (6 bases). Trimming shortened V by 0 bases and J by 2 bases, and 18 bases separated the two germline ends. This CDR3 region has 17 residues. Germline V gives CDR1 DFQATT, CDR2 SNEGSKA (reference sequence). The CDR3 nucleotides read TGCAGTGCTAGAGATCTTGGCGGGGCTTATGTCACAGATACGCAGTATTTT. Encoded protein: CSARDLGGAYVTDTQYF.

This clonotype was detected ten times or more. The genes are TRBV9 and TRBJ2-7, with TRBD2 as a possible D gene (6 bases). Trimming removed 0 bases at V and 9 bases at J, with 13 bases between. The germline V gene encodes CDR1 SGDLS and CDR2 YYNGEE. This CDR3 has 13 amino acids. The CDR3 nucleotides read TGTGCCAGCAGCGTAGCGGAGGGTAGCGTGCAGTACTTC. It codes for CASSVAEGSVQYF.

This clonotype was seen a few times. This CDR3 reads CASSQAPLGKNIQYF. The CDR3 nucleotides read TGTGCCAGCAGCCAAGCACCCCTGGGCAAAAACATTCAGTACTTC. The chain employs TRBV7-2 and TRBJ2-4; D not resolved. The CDR3 covers 15 residues. CDR1 SGHTA and CDR2 FQGNSA come from the germline V gene. The ends were cut back, 5 bases at V and 3 bases at J, with 14 bases in the middle.

CDR3 DNA: TGTGCCTGGAGTTCCGGGACCCCGGGGAACTATGGCTACACCTTC. Its protein product is CAWSSGTPGNYGYTF. The chain links TRBV30 to TRBJ1-2, with D perhaps matching TRBD1 (5 bases). This CDR3 has 15 residues. Trimming removed 2 bases at V and 2 bases at J, with 15 bases between. Germline CDR1 GTSNPN, CDR2 SVGIG (reference sequence).

This clonotype was detected ten times or more. The V call is TRBV11-2, the J call TRBJ1-1; perhaps TRBD1 as D (5 bases). The CDR3 covers 16 residues. Germline CDR1 is SGHAT and CDR2 is FQNNGV. With 5 bases removed from V and 2 bases from J, the gap between germline ends came to 18 bases. In DNA, the CDR3 is TGTGCCAGCAGCCTCGCATCAGGGCTAGGAAACACTGAAGCTTTCTTT. Encoded protein: CASSLASGLGNTEAFF. Using reference TRBV11-2 and TRBJ1-1 for the parts outside the CDR3, the full variable domain is EAGVAQSPRYKIIEKRQSVAFWCNPISGHATLYWYQQILGQGPKLLIQFQNNGVVDDSQLPKDRFSAERLKGVDSTLKIQPAKLEDSAVYLCASSLASGLGNTEAFFGQGTRLTVV.